The T cell receptor beta chain under discussion was sequenced for a study of blood T cell repertoires in COVID-19. Study-wide context: Spain, Italy and the United States supplied samples that represented acute and convalescent COVID-19. The analysed material was cDNA or gDNA that came from T cells, B-cell-depleted T cells, or PBMCs.

As processed by the authors: How many nucleated cells were present was estimated from reference gene primer amplification. Measured with immunoSEQ multiplex PCR; TCRdb has only the in-frame clones, and not every one. Clone size and V and J calls were adopted from that table, with D and trimming inferred from the DNA. The table lists about 160,000 clones, around four fifths of them singletons, with 3.5% to 4.5% in the top ten. This CDR3 is 15 amino acids long. CDR1 MNHNY and CDR2 SVGAGI come from the germline V gene (reference sequence). The germline V and J ends were trimmed by 6 bases and 0 bases, with 12 bases remaining between them.

The rearrangement joins TRBV6-6 to TRBJ1-3; TRBD1 might be the D (6 bases). The clonotype was recovered from an elderly woman with acute or convalescent COVID-19. The specimen was peripheral blood. The CDR3 reads CASSTQGSSGNTIYF. Here the CDR3 DNA reads TGTGCCAGCAGCACACAGGGATCCTCTGGAAACACCATATATTTT.